The TCR beta chain under discussion was sequenced for a study of T cells after yellow fever vaccination. TCRdb itself ran the 5' RACE reads through MiXCR, one entry per CDR3 protein. The repertoire consists of approximately 330,000 distinct CDR3 sequences, with over 3.5% occurring once and the leading ten covering approximately 23%. V lost 3 bases and J 5 bases, leaving 12 bases between the germline ends. The CDR3 is 14 amino acids. Germline CDR1 SGHTA, CDR2 FQGNSA. Study results and caveats: Peaking on day 5 versus 15, the secondary response was faster but weaker.

This clonotype was counted ten times or more. The antigen is not known. Here the sequenced sample was PBMCs, taken 5 days after the yellow fever booster vaccination. This sequence joins TRBV7-2 and TRBJ2-3; D possibly uses TRBD1 or TRBD2 (6 bases each). The receptor was derived from a man aged 18 to 35 who received the YFV17D yellow fever vaccine. CDR3 residues: CASSFSGGGDTQYF. The CDR3 DNA follows: TGTGCCAGCAGCTTTTCCGGGGGCGGAGATACGCAGTATTTT.